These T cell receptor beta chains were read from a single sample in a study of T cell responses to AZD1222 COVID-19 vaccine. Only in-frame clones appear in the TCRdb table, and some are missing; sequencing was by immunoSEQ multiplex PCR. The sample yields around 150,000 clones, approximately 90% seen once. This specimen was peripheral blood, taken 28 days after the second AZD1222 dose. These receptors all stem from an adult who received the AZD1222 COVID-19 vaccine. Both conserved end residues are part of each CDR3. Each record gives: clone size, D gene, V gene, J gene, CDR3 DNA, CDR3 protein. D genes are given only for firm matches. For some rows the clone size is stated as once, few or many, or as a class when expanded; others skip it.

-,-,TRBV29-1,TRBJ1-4,TGCAGCGTTGGCAAAGGGAATAATGAAAAACTGTTTTTT,CSVGKGNNEKLFF
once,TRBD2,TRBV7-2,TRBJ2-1,TGTGCCAGCAGCCCCGGACTAGCGGGGGACAATGAGCAGTTCTTC,CASSPGLAGDNEQFF
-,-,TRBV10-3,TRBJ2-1,TGTGCCATCAGTGAGTCTAGGACAGAAGGTGAGCAGTTCTTC,CAISESRTEGEQFF
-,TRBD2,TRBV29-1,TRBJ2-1,TGCAGCGTAGGACTAGCGCTTGGAGGCAATGAGCAGTTCTTC,CSVGLALGGNEQFF
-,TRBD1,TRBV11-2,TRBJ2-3,TGTGCCAGCAGCCCCCGGGACAGACCCACAGATACGCAGTATTTT,CASSPRDRPTDTQYF
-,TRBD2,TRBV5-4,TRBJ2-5,TGTGCCAGCAGCCCCCGGGAGGAGGGGGAGACCCAGTACTTC,CASSPREEGETQYF
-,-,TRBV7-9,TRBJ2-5,TGTGCCAGCAGCTTAGCCAAGACTGTAGAGACCCAGTACTTC,CASSLAKTVETQYF
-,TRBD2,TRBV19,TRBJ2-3,TGTGCCAGTAGTATAGGGGCTAGCGGGTTGACAGATACGCAGTATTTT,CASSIGASGLTDTQYF
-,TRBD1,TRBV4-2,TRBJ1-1,TGTGCCAGCAGCAGGGGACAGCGAGAAGCTTTCTTT,CASSRGQREAFF
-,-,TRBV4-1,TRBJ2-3,TGCGCCAGCAGCCCGGACGGGGATACGCAGTATTTT,CASSPDGDTQYF
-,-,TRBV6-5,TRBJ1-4,TGTGCCAGCAGCCCACCTCCGAATGAAAAACTGTTTTTT,CASSPPPNEKLFF
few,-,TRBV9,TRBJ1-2,TGTGCCAGCAGCGTAGCGGCCGCCGGACTTGGCTACACCTTC,CASSVAAAGLGYTF
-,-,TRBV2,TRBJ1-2,TGTGCCAGCAGTGAGGACCGGTATGGCTACACCTTC,CASSEDRYGYTF
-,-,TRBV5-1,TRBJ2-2,TGCGCCAGCAGCTTGTCCACCGCGAACACCGGGGAGCTGTTTTTT,CASSLSTANTGELFF
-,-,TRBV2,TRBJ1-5,TGTGCCAGCAAGGCGGGGGAGGATCAGCCCCAGCATTTT,CASKAGEDQPQHF
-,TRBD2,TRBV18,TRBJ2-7,TGTGCCAGCTCACCAGAGAGGACTAGCGGTAGCTCCTACGAGCAGTACTTC,CASSPERTSGSSYEQYF
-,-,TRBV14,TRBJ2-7,TGTGCCAGCAGCCAAACCCCGGGTTATACCGGGGCCTACTACGAGCAGTACTTC,CASSQTPGYTGAYYEQYF
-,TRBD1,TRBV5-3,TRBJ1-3,TGTGCCAGAAGCCCGGGGACAGGGTCCCTTCTCTCCTCTGGAAACACCATATATTTT,CARSPGTGSLLSSGNTIYF
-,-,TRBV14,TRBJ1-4,TGTGCCAGCAGCCAAGCAGTGAGGGAGAGTAATGAAAAACTGTTTTTT,CASSQAVRESNEKLFF
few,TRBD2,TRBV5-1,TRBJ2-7,TGCGCCAGCAGCTTGGAACTAGCGAGCGAGCAGTACTTC,CASSLELASEQYF
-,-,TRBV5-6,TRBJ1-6,TGTGCCAGCAGCTTTCTCAGTGCAAGGGATTCACCCCTCCACTTT,CASSFLSARDSPLHF
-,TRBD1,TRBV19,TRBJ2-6,TGTGCCAGTAGTATGGGTCCCGGGACAGGAGCCTGGGGGGCCAACGTCCTGACTTTC,CASSMGPGTGAWGANVLTF
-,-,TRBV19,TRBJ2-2,TGTGCCAGTAGTATCACGAACACCGGGGAGCTGTTTTTT,CASSITNTGELFF
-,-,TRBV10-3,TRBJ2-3,TGTGCCATCAGTGAGTCCGCAAGCACAGATACGCAGTATTTT,CAISESASTDTQYF
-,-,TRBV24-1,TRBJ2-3,TGTGCCACCAGTAACCCGACAGACACAGATACGCAGTATTTT,CATSNPTDTDTQYF
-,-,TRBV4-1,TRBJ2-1,TGCGCCAGCAGCCAGGATCCCTTGGACAATGAGCAGTTCTTC,CASSQDPLDNEQFF
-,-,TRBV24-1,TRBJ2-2,TGTGCCACCAGTGAACACAGGGCCGGGGAGCTGTTTTTT,CATSEHRAGELFF
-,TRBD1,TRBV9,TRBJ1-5,TGTGCCAGCAGCGCCGGACAGGGCGATCAGCCCCAGCATTTT,CASSAGQGDQPQHF
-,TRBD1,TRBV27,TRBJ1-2,TGTGCCAGCAGTTTAAAAAACAGGGGTGGTGGCTACACCTTC,CASSLKNRGGGYTF
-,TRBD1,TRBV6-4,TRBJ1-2,TGTGCCAGCAAAGACAGGGTGGGGTCGCTTTATGGCTACACCTTC,CASKDRVGSLYGYTF
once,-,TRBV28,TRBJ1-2,TGTGCCAGCAGCTCAGGGGTGGGTGGCTACACCTTC,CASSSGVGGYTF
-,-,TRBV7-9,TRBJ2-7,TGTGCCAGCAGCTTGACCGTGGGAACCTACGAGCAGTACTTC,CASSLTVGTYEQYF
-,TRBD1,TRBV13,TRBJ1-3,TGTGCCAGCAGCTCCGGGACAGTCTCTGGAAACACCATATATTTT,CASSSGTVSGNTIYF
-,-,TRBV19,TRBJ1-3,TGTGCCAGTAGTATAGGAGGGAACGCTGGAAACACCATATATTTT,CASSIGGNAGNTIYF
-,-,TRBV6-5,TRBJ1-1,TGTGCCAGCAGTTCTACTTGGAACACTGAAGCTTTCTTT,CASSSTWNTEAFF
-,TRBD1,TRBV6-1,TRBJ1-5,TGTGCCAGCAGTGAAGCGCAGGGGGATCAGCCCCAGCATTTT,CASSEAQGDQPQHF
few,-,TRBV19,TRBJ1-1,TGTGCCAGTAGTATCCCGGGGGCGGTTGGTAAGGCTTTCTTT,CASSIPGAVGKAFF
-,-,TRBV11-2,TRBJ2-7,TGTGCCAGCAGCTTAGTTTTCCGCGGGACGAACTACGAGCAGTACTTC,CASSLVFRGTNYEQYF
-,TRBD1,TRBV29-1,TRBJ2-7,TGCAGCGGGGTGACAGGGGATGCCTACGAGCAGTACTTC,CSGVTGDAYEQYF
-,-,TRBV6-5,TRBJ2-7,TGTGCCACACATATGGGACTGGCCTACGAGCAGTACTTC,CATHMGLAYEQYF
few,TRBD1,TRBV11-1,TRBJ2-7,TGTGCCAGCAGCTTAGGGGACAGGGCCAAGTACTTC,CASSLGDRAKYF
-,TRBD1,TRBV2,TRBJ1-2,TGTGCCAGCAGTGAAGGCAGGGGGTCGTATGGCTACACCTTC,CASSEGRGSYGYTF
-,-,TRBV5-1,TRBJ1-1,TGCGCCAGCAGGCGGACAGAGCAGAACACTGAAGCTTTCTTT,CASRRTEQNTEAFF
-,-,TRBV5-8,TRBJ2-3,TGTGCCAGCAGCACCTTACCCCGGGGGTCCACAGATACGCAGTATTTT,CASSTLPRGSTDTQYF
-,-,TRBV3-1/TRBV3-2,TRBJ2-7,TGTGCCAGCAGCCAAAGCTCCTACGAGCAGTACTTC,CASSQSSYEQYF
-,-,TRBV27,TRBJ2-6,TGTGCCAGCAGTACTGGGGCCAACGTCCTGACTTTC,CASSTGANVLTF
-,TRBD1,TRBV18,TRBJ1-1,TGTGCCAGCTCACCGCCGGACAGGGGGCAAACTGAAGCTTTCTTT,CASSPPDRGQTEAFF
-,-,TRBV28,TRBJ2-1,TGTGCCAGCAGTTTACAGGGTTGGAATGAGCAGTTCTTC,CASSLQGWNEQFF
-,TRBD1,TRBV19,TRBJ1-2,TGTGCCAGTAGTACCCGGGACAGGGTGCCCTACCCAAACTATGGCTACACCTTC,CASSTRDRVPYPNYGYTF
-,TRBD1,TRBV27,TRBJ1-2,TGTGCCAGCAGTTTAAGCGGGGCGGGACAGCGCTCTGACACCTTC,CASSLSGAGQRSDTF
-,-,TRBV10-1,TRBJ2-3,TGCGCCAGCAGTGTACAGGGTTCAGATACGCAGTATTTT,CASSVQGSDTQYF
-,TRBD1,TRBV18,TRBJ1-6,TGTGCCAGCTCACCATCGGACAGGGGTACCGTGGCGTTAAATTCACCCCTCCACTTT,CASSPSDRGTVALNSPLHF
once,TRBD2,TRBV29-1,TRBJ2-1,TGCAGCGTTACGGGTAGCGGGAGAGGTCGCGGCGAGCAGTTCTTC,CSVTGSGRGRGEQFF